This T cell receptor beta chain was identified in a study of blood T cell repertoires in COVID-19. Overall study: The study drew acute and convalescent COVID-19 samples from the United States, Italy and Spain. Sources were T cells, B-cell-depleted T cells, or PBMCs; the material itself was cDNA or gDNA.

This CDR3 spans 16 amino acids. Per the germline V gene, CDR1 is LNHNV and CDR2 is YYDKDF (reference sequence). V was pared by 0 bases and J by 0 bases, with 12 bases between. In the study's own analysis: Reference gene primer amplification in the assay estimated nucleated cell counts. Here immunoSEQ multiplex PCR was the method, and the copy in TCRdb shows in-frame clones only, minus some. Clonal size and the V and J genes are those of that table, whereas D and trimming came from the DNA. The sample shows 180,000 or so clones, 86% of them seen only once. The source of this sequence is a man aged 60 to 75 with acute or convalescent COVID-19. This sequence joins TRBV15 and TRBJ2-7; the D gene is possibly TRBD2 (6 bases). The sequenced material came from peripheral blood. CDR3 sequence: CATSRDLSGSSYEQYF. The CDR3 DNA reads as TGTGCCACCAGCAGAGATCTGAGCGGGTCCTCCTACGAGCAGTACTTC.